The rows below give T cell receptor beta chains drawn from one sample of a study of CD8+CD57+ T cells in acquired aplastic anemia. Each CDR3 protein gets one entry after TCRdb re-called the reads with MiXCR. The table shows roughly 280,000 distinct CDR3 sequences, with roughly 53% occurring only once. The sample comprised sorted CD4+, CD8+, or CD8+CD57+ T cells (not recorded which) from PBMCs. The receptors originated from a human donor with aplastic anemia. Both conserved end residues are part of each CDR3.

cdr3_length v_call cdr3_aa
15 TRBV19 CASSIEGQGWDEQYF
12 TRBV9 CASSPSSSPLHF
16 TRBV25-1 CASSATSGRARDTQYF
15 TRBV19 CASSMATGLNYGYTF
14 TRBV7-2 CASSLTGINEKLFF
15 TRBV20-1 CGARHGLLGTDTQYF
16 TRBV7-8 CASSLGSGHGKWTQYF
14 TRBV25-1 CASSESVWDTEAFF
14 TRBV20-1 CSAAGQVMNTEAFF
14 TRBV10-2 CASSPGNAQNIQYF
12 TRBV7-3 CASSLSGQEQFF
15 TRBV9 CASSYGRGDTYEQYF
16 TRBV7-8 CASSSTKGFANTEAFF
11 TRBV24-1 CATSSGYEQYF
15 TRBV5-1 CASSVGGLNQETQYF
15 TRBV2 CASSEQRGGHGELFF
15 TRBV5-1 CASTHTSQRNTEAFF
16 TRBV20-1 CSASSLSSGWNNEQFF
17 TRBV4-1 CASSKGPGTRGQETQYF
13 TRBV20-1 CSARETGTYEQYF
14 TRBV10-3 CAISESSDLYEQYF
17 TRBV20-1 CSARAEGQGIRNSPLHF